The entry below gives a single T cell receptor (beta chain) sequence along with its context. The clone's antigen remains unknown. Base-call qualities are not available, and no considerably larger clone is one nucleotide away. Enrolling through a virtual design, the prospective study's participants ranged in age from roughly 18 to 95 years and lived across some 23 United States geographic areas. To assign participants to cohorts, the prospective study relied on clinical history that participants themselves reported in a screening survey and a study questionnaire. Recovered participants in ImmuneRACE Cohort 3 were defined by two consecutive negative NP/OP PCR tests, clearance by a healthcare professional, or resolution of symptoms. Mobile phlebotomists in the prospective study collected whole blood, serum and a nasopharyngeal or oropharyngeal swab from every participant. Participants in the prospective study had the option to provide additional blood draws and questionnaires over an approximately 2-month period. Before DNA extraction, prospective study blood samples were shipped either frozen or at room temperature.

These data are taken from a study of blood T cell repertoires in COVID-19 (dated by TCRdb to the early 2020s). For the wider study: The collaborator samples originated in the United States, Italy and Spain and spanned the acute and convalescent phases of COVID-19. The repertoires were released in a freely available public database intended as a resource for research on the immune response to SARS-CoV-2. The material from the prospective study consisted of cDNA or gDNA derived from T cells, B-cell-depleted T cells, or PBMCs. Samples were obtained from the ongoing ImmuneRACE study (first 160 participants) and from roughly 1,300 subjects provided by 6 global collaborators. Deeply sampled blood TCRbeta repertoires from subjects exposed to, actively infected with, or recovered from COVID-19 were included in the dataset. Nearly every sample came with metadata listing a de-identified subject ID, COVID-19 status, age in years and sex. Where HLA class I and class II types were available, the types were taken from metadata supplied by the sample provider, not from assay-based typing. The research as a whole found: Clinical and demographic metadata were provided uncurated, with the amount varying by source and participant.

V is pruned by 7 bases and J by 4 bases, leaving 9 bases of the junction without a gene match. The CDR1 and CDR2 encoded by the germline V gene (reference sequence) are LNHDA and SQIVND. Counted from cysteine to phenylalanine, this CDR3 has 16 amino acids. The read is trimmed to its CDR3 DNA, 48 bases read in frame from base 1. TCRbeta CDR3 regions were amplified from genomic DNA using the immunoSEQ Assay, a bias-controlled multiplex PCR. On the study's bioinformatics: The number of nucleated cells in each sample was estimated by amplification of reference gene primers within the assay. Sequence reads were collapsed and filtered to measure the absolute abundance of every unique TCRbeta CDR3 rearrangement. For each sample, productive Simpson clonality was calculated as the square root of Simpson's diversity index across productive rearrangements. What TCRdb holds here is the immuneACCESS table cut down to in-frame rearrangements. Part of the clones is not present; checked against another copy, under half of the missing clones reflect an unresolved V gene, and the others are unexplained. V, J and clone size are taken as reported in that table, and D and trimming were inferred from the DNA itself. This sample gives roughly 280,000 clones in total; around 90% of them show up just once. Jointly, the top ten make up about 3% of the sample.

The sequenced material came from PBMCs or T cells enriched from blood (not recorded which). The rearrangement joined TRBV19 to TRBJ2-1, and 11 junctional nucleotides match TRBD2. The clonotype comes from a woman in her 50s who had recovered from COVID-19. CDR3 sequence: CASTTLAGDSYNEQFF. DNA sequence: TGTGCCAGTACTACACTAGCGGGAGATTCTTACAATGAGCAGTTCTTC.